The clone carrying this TCR beta chain has a handful of counts. Stated time point: sample taken at primary tumor resection. In each case, whole RNA from tumor, nontumor lung or frozen PBMC was sequenced unsorted. This sample was taken from a study of spatial heterogeneity in lung cancer. Across the study: Raw-read counts averaged over ten per unique TCR and UMI combination.

A distinct unique molecular identifier was carried by each TCR cDNA molecule. TCRdb recomputed calls from the 5' RACE reads with MiXCR, one row per CDR3 protein. The table records 75,000 to 85,000 distinct CDR3 sequences, 15% to 25% of them present only once. The germline V and J ends were trimmed by 4 bases and 16 bases, with 22 bases remaining between them. In germline, CDR1 is SQVTM, CDR2 ANQGSEA. The CDR3 contains 13 residues. This sequence joins TRBV29-1 and TRBJ1-4, with D possibly being TRBD1 (6 bases). The clonotype was recovered from a male donor with early-stage non-small cell lung cancer. Sequenced here: PBMCs, sampled at surgery. CDR3 sequence (DNA): TGCAGCGTTGGAGAGATAAGCGGGGGCGCGGCGTTTTTT. Protein product: CSVGEISGGAAFF.